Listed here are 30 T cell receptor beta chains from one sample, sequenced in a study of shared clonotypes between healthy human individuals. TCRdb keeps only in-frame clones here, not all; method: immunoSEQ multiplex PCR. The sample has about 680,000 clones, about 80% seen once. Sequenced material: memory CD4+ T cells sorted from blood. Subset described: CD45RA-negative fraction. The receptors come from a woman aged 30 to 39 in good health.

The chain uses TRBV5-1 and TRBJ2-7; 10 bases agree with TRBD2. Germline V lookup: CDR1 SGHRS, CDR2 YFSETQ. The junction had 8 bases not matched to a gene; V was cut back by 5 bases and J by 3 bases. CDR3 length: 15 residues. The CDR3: CASRSGTSDFYEQYF. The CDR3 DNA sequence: TGCGCCAGCAGGTCCGGGACTAGCGATTTCTACGAGCAGTACTTC.

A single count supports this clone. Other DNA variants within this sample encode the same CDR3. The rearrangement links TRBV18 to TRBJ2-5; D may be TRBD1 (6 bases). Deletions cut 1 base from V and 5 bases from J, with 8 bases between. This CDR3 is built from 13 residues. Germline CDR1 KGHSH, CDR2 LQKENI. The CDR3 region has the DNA TGTGCCAGCTCACCACGGGGGCGCGAGACCCAGTACTTC. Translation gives CASSPRGRETQYF.

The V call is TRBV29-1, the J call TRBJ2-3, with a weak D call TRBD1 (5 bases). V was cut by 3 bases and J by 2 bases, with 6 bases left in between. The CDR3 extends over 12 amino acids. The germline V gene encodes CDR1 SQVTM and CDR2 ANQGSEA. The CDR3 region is CSVDRDTDTQYF. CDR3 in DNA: TGCAGCGTTGACAGGGACACAGATACGCAGTATTTT.

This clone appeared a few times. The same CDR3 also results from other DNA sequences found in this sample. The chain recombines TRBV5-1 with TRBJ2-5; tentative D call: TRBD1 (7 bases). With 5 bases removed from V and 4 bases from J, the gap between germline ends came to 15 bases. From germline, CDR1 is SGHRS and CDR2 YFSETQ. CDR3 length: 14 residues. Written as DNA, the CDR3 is TGCGCCAGCAGTGGAGGGGGCGAGGGAGAGACCCAGTACTTC. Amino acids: CASSGGGEGETQYF.

The CDR3 loop is CASSLLREQYF. In DNA form, the CDR3 reads TGTGCCAGCAGCTTACTTCGCGAGCAGTACTTC. This chain links TRBV7-2 with TRBJ2-7; D uncertain. The CDR3 runs 11 residues. Germline V lookup: CDR1 SGHTA, CDR2 FQGNSA. V lost 2 bases and J 6 bases, leaving 5 bases between the germline ends.

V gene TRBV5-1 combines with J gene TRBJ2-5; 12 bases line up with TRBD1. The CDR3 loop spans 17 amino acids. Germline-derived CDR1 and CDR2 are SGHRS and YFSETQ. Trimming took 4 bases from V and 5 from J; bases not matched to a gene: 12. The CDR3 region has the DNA TGCGCCAGCAGCATAAACCCGGGACAGGGGGCTCGGGAGACCCAGTACTTC. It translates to CASSINPGQGARETQYF. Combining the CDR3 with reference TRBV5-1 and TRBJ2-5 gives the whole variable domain KAGVTQTPRYLIKTRGQQVTLSCSPISGHRSVSWYQQTPGQGLQFLFEYFSETQRNKGNFPGRFSGRQFSNSRSEMNVSTLELGDSALYLCASSINPGQGARETQYFGPGTRLLVL.

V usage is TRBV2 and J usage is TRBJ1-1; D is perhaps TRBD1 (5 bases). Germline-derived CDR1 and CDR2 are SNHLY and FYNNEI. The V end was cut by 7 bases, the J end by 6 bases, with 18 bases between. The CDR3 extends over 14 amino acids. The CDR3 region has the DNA TGTGCCAGCAAGCGCGACCAACAGGCAGCTGAAGCTTTCTTT. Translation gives CASKRDQQAAEAFF. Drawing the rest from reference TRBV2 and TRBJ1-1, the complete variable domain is EPEVTQTPSHQVTQMGQEVILRCVPISNHLYFYWYRQILGQKVEFLVSFYNNEISEKSEIFDDQFSVERPDGSNFTLKIRSTKLEDSAMYFCASKRDQQAAEAFFGQGTRLTVV.

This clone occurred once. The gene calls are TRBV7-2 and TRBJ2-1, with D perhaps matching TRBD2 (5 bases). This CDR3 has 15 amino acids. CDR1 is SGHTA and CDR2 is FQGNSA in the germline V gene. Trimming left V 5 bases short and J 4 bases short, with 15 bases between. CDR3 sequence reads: CASSPDRAGYNEQFF. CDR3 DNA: TGTGCCAGCAGCCCCGATAGGGCGGGTTACAATGAGCAGTTCTTC.

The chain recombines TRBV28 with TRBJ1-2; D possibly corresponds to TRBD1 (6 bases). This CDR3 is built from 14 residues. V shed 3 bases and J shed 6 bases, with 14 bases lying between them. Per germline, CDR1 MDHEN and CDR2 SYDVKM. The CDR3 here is CASSFFGRGDGYTF. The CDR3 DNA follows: TGTGCCAGCAGTTTTTTTGGGAGGGGGGATGGCTACACCTTC.

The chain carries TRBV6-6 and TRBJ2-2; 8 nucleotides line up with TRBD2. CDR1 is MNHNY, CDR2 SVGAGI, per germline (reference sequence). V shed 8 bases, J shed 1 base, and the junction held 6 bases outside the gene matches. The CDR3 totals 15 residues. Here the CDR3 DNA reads TGTGCCAGCGGCATTCTAGCGGGGAACACCGGGGAGCTGTTTTTT. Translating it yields CASGILAGNTGELFF.

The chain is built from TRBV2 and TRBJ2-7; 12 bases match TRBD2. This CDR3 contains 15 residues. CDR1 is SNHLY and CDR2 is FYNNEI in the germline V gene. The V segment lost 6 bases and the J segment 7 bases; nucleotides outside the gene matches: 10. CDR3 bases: TGTGCCAGCAGGGGAGGGACTAGCGGGCATTGGGAGCAGTACTTC. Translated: CASRGGTSGHWEQYF.

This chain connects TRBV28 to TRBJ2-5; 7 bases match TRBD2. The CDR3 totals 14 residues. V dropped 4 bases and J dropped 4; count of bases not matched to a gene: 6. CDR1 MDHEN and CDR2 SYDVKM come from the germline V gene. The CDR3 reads CASSSSAGVETQYF. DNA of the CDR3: TGTGCCAGCAGTTCGTCCGCGGGAGTAGAGACCCAGTACTTC.

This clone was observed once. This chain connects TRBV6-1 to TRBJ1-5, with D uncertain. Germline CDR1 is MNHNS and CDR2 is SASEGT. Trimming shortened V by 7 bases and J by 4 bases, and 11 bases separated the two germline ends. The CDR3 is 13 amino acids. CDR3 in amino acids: CASTLTLNQPQHF. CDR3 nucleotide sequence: TGTGCCAGCACCCTGACGCTAAATCAGCCCCAGCATTTT.

The CDR3 coding sequence is TGTGCCAGCAGCAGAGGACAGGTGTCGACTGAAGCTTTCTTT. Amino acid sequence: CASSRGQVSTEAFF. The V call is TRBV7-9, the J call TRBJ1-1; 7 positions agree with TRBD1. Trimming took 5 bases from V and 5 from J; bases not matched to a gene: 8. The germline V gene encodes CDR1 SEHNR and CDR2 FQNEAQ (reference sequence). The CDR3 is 14 amino acids.

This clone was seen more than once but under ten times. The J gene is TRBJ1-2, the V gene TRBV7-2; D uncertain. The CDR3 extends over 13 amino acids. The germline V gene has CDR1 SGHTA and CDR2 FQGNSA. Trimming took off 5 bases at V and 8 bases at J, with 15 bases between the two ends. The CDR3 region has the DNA TGTGCCAGCAGCCCCCCTCAAGCGCGCGGCTACACCTTC. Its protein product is CASSPPQARGYTF.

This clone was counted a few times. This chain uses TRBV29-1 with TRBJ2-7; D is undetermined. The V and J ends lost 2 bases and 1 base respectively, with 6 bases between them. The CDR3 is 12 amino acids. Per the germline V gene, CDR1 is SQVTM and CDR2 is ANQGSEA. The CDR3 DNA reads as TGCAGCGTTGAAATAGGGTCCTACGAGCAGTACTTC. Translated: CSVEIGSYEQYF.

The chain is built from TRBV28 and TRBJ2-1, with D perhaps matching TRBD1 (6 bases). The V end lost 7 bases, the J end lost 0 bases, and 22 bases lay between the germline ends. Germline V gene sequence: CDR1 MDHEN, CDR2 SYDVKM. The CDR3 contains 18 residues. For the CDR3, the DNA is TGTGCCAGCATACCGACAGGATGGATTGGGAGCTCCTACAATGAGCAGTTCTTC. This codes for CASIPTGWIGSSYNEQFF.

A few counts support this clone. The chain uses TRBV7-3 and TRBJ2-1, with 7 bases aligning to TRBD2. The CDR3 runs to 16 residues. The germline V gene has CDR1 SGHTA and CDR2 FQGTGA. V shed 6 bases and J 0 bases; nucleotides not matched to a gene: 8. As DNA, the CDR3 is TGTGCCAGCAGTTCGATAGCGGGTTCCTCCTACAATGAGCAGTTCTTC. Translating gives CASSSIAGSSYNEQFF.

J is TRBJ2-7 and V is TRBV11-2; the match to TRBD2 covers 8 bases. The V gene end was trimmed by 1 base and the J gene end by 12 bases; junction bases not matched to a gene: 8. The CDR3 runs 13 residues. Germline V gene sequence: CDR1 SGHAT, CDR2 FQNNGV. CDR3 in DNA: TGTGCCAGCAGCTTAGGTCTCGGGAGGGAGGGGTACTTC. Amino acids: CASSLGLGREGYF.

CDR3 in DNA: TGTGCCAGCAAATTAAATAGCGGGAGGGAGGGAGCCAAAAACATTCAGTACTTC. Translation: CASKLNSGREGAKNIQYF. The V gene is TRBV2, the J gene TRBJ2-4; TRBD2 matches 11 bases. CDR1 is SNHLY, CDR2 FYNNEI, per germline. The ends lost 7 bases at V and 0 bases at J; junction bases unmatched: 11. The CDR3 runs to 18 residues.

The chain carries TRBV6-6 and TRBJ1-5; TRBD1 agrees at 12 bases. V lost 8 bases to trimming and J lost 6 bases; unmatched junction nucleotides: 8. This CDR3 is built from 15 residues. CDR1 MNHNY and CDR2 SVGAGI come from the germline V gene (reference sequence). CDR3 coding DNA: TGTGCCAGCGAGGGACAGGGGGCGTTCGGTCAGCCCCAGCATTTT. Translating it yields CASEGQGAFGQPQHF.

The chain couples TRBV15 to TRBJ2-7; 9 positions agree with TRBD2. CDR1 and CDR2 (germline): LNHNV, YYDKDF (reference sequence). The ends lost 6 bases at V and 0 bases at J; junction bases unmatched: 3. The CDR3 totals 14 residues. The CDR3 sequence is CATRRTSASYEQYF. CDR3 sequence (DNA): TGTGCCACCAGAAGGACTAGCGCCTCCTACGAGCAGTACTTC.

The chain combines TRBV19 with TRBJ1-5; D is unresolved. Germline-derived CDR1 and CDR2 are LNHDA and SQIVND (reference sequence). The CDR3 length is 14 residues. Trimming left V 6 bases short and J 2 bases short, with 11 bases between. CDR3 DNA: TGTGCCAGTAGCGCGAAGGGAGGCAATCAGCCCCAGCATTTT. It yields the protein CASSAKGGNQPQHF. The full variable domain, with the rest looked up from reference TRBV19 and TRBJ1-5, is DGGITQSPKYLFRKEGQNVTLSCEQNLNHDAMYWYRQDPGQGLRLIYYSQIVNDFQKGDIAEGYSVSREKKESFPLTVTSAQKNPTAFYLCASSAKGGNQPQHFGDGTRLSIL.

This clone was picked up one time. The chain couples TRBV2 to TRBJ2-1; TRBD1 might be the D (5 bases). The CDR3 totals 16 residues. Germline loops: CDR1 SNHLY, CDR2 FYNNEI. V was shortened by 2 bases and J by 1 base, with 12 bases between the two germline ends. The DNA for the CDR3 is TGTGCCAGCAGTGAAAGGGGCCTAGGGTCCTACAATGAGCAGTTCTTC. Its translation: CASSERGLGSYNEQFF.

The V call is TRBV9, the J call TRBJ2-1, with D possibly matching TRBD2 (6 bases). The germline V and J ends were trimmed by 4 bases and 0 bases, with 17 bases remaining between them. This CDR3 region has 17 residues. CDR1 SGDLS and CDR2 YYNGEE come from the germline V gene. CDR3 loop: CASSLGGGVDSYNEQFF. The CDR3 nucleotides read TGTGCCAGCAGCTTAGGCGGAGGGGTGGACTCCTACAATGAGCAGTTCTTC.

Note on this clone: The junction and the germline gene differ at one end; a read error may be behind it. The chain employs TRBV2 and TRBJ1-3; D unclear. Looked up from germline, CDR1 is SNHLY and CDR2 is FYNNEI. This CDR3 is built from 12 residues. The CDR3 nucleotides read TGTGCCAGCAGGGAAGCTGGAAACACCATATATTTT. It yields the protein CASREAGNTIYF.

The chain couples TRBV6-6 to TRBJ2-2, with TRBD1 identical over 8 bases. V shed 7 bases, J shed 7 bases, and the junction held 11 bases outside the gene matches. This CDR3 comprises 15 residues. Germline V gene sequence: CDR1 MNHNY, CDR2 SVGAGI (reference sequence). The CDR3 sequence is CASNMRTGSGGELFF. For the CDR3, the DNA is TGTGCCAGCAACATGAGGACAGGGTCGGGCGGGGAGCTGTTTTTT.

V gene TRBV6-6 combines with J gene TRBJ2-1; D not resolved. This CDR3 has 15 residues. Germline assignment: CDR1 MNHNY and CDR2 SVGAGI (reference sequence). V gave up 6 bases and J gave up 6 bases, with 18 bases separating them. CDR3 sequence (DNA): TGTGCCAGCAGAGTCTTAACCACCGACCCCAATGAGCAGTTCTTC. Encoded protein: CASRVLTTDPNEQFF.

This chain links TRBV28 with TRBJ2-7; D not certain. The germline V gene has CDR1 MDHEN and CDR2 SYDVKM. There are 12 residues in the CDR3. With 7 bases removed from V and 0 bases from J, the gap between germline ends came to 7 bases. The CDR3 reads CASTSRSYEQYF. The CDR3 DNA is TGTGCCAGCACCTCCCGCTCCTACGAGCAGTACTTC.

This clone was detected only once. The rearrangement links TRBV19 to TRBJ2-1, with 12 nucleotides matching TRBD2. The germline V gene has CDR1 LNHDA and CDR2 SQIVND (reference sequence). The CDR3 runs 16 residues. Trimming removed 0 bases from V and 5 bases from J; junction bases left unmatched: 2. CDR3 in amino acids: CASSIELAGGNNEQFF. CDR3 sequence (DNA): TGTGCCAGTAGTATAGAGCTAGCGGGAGGGAACAATGAGCAGTTCTTC.